This T cell receptor beta chain was found in a study of T cells after yellow fever vaccination. Study-wide points: A secondary response was less intense yet reached its peak sooner, at day 5 versus 15.

This clonotype appeared many times. Its antigen is currently unknown. Using its own MiXCR run on the 5' RACE reads, TCRdb lists one record per CDR3 protein. The sample comprises fewer than 350,000 distinct CDR3 sequences, roughly 4% of which are singletons, and 20% to 25% rests with the top ten. V gave up 0 bases and J gave up 3 bases; unmatched junction bases: 8. CDR1 and CDR2 (germline): LGHNA, YSLEER. The CDR3 has 16 amino acids. The rearrangement links TRBV4-3 to TRBJ2-7, with 7 bases fitting TRBD1. This sample comprised PBMCs, obtained on the day of the yellow fever booster vaccination. This TCR derives from a man between 18 and 35 years old who received the YFV17D yellow fever vaccine. The CDR3 nucleotides are TGCGCCAGCAGCCAAGAGAGGACAGGTACTCTCTACGAGCAGTACTTC. It is translated as CASSQERTGTLYEQYF.